This T cell receptor beta chain was found in a study of shared clonotypes between healthy human individuals (TCRdb year 2020). With respect to the entire study: A couple of women and a few men aged 18 to 49 years were included in the cohort. For each donor, three plates each were used for CD4 naive and CD4 memory, two plates were used for CD8 naive, and one plate was used for CD8 memory. To estimate repertoire size and how much clonotype sharing occurs between individuals, the study deeply sequenced the blood TCR repertoires of 5 or 6 healthy adults. To increase sequencing depth and limit assay-specific biases, TCR repertoire library preparation and sequencing were carried out by different laboratories using diverse techniques. Leukapheresis yielded between about 0.9 and 8.9 billion PBMCs per donor.

What the research found in general, with its limitations: The small number of donors limited the genetic and exposure-history diversity represented. Larger estimated clonotype richness was generally found for naive subsets than for memory subsets. Sampling was restricted to blood, and TCR repertoires in tissues likely differ from the TCR repertoires found in blood. Pairwise subsampling led to the expectation that sequencing depth would affect the degree of clonotype sharing among donors. When a handful of donors were compared, the shared fraction of clonotypes was about 5.4% for naive CD4, approximately 3.3% for naive CD8, 2% to 2.5% for memory CD4, and about 0.36% for memory CD8. Clonotypes shared by all four sorted-subset donors showed higher generation probabilities than non-shared clonotypes. Rarefaction of sorted-subset datasets indicated incomplete sequencing despite the large sequencing depth.

TCR CDR3 regions were amplified from genomic DNA by multiplex PCR using the deep immunoSEQ assay. For each cell subset, the extracted genomic DNA was distributed evenly across all wells of several immunoSEQ 96-well plates, and each plate served as one replicate. Each replicate PCR for sorted subsets received about 220 ng genomic DNA, equal to some 32,000 T cell genomes. Purified libraries were quantified with a Qubit 3.0 fluorometer, sized on a Bioanalyzer 2100, and re-quantified with the KAPA Library Quantification kit. A separate single-read 150-cycle Illumina NextSeq 550 flow cell was used to sequence each immunoSEQ 96-well plate. Concerning the study's data processing: Because only junctional sequences without quality scores were contained in the immunoSEQ output, filtering matching that applied to full-length reads could not be performed. Sequences were annotated with PyIR, a Python wrapper for IgBLAST v1.9, using IMGT germline references to assign V/J genes and CDR3. Reads were removed for weak V/J assignments (E-value above 1e-6), missing CDR3, stop codons, out-of-frame junctions, or ambiguous translated residues. A V3J clonotype was defined by an identical inferred V gene, J gene, and CDR3 amino acid sequence. Percentage overlap between repertoires was computed as shared unique clonotypes divided by the size of the smaller repertoire. RTK rarefaction, the Chao1 estimator, and Recon v2.1 estimates of unobserved clonotypes were used to assess repertoire richness. OLGA was used to compute generation probabilities for all TCRbeta clonotypes that the gDNA method yielded from a handful of donors. Drawn from immuneACCESS, this table holds only the in-frame rearrangements with V and J called that TCRdb kept. Clones are partly lost; checked studies trace under half to an unresolved V gene and leave the rest unexplained. That table supplies the V and J calls and clone size; D and trimming were determined from the DNA. For this sample the table gives 2,500,000 or so clones, of which about 92% were detected only once. The leading ten clones occupy around 0.15% of the sample.

Donors were healthy HIV-negative adults with no recently reported acute infections or vaccinations. Every donor was a Caucasian adult residing in Nashville, Tennessee, USA. CD4+ T cells were enriched through magnetic negative selection, after which naive cells were positively selected on CD45RA and the remaining negative fraction served as the memory subset. Blood was obtained by leukapheresis, after which PBMCs were separated by Ficoll-Histopaque density gradient centrifugation and cryopreserved in liquid nitrogen vapor phase. Analytical flow cytometry was used to check the purity and quantity of each magnetically sorted T cell population. Genomic DNA was isolated from every sorted fraction and measured by UV absorbance on a Nanodrop 2000c. A note on this clone: Which antigen it targets is not known. One base away there is no much larger clone; base qualities are not given.

The junction carries 13 bases between V and J, which are trimmed by 5 bases and 1 base respectively. Taken from cysteine to phenylalanine, the CDR3 has 15 residues. The only DNA kept is the CDR3, 45 bases in frame from the first base. CDR1 and CDR2 (MNHEY, SMNVEV) derive from the germline V gene (reference sequence). The sample was naive CD4+ T cells sorted from blood. The cell subset or site label on this specimen signifies: CD45RA+ positively selected. The receptor's source is a man younger than 35 in good health. The V and J segments used are TRBV27 and TRBJ2-3; the D region may be TRBD1 or TRBD2, each matching 5 bases equally. The CDR3 sequence is CASSLAGRGTDTQYF. The sequenced DNA: TGTGCCAGCAGTCTGGCAGGGAGAGGCACAGATACGCAGTATTTT.